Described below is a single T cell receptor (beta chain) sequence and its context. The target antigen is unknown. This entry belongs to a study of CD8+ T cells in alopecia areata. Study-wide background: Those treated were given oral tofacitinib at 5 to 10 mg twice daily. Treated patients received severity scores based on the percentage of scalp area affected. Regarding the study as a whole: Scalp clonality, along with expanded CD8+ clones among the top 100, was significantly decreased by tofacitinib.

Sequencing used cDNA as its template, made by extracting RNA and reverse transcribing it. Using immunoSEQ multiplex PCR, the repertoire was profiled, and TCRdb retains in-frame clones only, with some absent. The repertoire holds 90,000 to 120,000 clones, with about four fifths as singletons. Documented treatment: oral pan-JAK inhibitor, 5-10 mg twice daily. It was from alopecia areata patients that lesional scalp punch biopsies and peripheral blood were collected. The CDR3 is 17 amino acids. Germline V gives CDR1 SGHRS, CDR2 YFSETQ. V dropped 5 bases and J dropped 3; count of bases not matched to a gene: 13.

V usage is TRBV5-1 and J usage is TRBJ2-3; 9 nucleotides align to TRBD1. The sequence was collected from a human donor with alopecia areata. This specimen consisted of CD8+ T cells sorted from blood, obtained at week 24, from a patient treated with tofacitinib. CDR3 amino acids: CASRPVKTGGKTDTQYF. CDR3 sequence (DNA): TGCGCCAGCAGACCCGTGAAGACAGGGGGGAAAACAGATACGCAGTATTTT.